The entry that follows covers one T cell receptor (beta chain) sequence. As yet, its antigen is unknown. CDR1 and CDR2 from the germline V gene are SGHVS and FNYEAQ. The trim removed 0 bases at V and 3 bases at J, leaving 4 bases unmatched. This CDR3 is 15 amino acids long. TCRdb fed the reads into MiXCR, producing one record per CDR3 protein. The sample includes under 150,000 distinct CDR3 sequences, roughly 31% of them seen just once. The record originates from a study of T cell repertoires in cytomegalovirus infection. This chain connects TRBV7-6 to TRBJ2-7; 8 positions match TRBD1. The input for sequencing was CD8+ T cells from cultured PBMCs, taken from culture after CMV antigen stimulation. The source of this sequence is a human donor in good health (CMV status not recorded). Some clones in this sample may be carry-over from other donors' samples. CDR3 DNA sequence: TGTGCCAGCAGCTTAGCGCAAGGACAGGGCTACGAGCAGTACTTC. Protein product: CASSLAQGQGYEQYF.